This TCR beta chain came from a study of blood T cell repertoires in COVID-19. Study context: COVID-19 samples collected from the United States, Italy and Spain covered acute and convalescent phases.

Sequencing was performed with immunoSEQ multiplex PCR; in TCRdb, only in-frame clones are kept and a portion is missing. The repertoire has 180,000 or so clones, roughly 86% of them found once; the top ten carry 1.6%. CDR3 length equals 13 residues. Germline CDR1 MNHNY, CDR2 SVGAGI (reference sequence). The V and J ends lost 6 bases and 1 base, in that order; junction bases with no gene match: 1. Sequencing was performed on peripheral blood. The receptor was isolated from a woman between 50 and 59 years old with acute or convalescent COVID-19. The rearrangement joins TRBV6-6 to TRBJ1-1; 8 bases match TRBD1. Here the CDR3 DNA reads TGTGCCAGCAGCGGACAGGGGAACACTGAAGCTTTCTTT. Translating it yields CASSGQGNTEAFF.